The present T cell receptor beta chain was sequenced within a study of Graves' ophthalmopathy and Graves' hyperthyroidism. To note about this clonotype: What it binds is not known. This may arise from a read error, as a much more abundant clone is one base away.

This CDR3 comprises 12 residues. Trimming removed 8 bases from V and 1 base from J, with 8 bases in between. The germline CDR1 and CDR2 sequences are MNHNS and SASEGT. Study-wide findings and caveats: Among expanded thyroid clonotypes above 0.001 frequency, most also occurred in blood.

Researchers took RNA transcripts and amplified TCR beta CDR3 regions from them. Following a first-round RT-PCR that used HTBI primers, a second-round multiplex PCR was carried out. Using its own MiXCR run on the multiplex PCR reads, TCRdb lists one record per CDR3 protein. In the table there are around 470,000 distinct CDR3 sequences, over 13% of which are singletons. Disease in donors with ophthalmopathy had moderate-to-severe activity, CAS ≥3, NOSPECS ≥4 and under 3 months' duration. If patients had other autoimmune diseases, uncontrolled infections, pregnancy or lactation, they were excluded. This TCR was recovered from a woman in her twenties or thirties with Graves' ophthalmopathy. The sequencing input was blood. This sequence joins TRBV6-1 and TRBJ1-1; D gene unclear. The DNA for the CDR3 is TGTGCCAGCGGGGATTGGAACACTGAAGCTTTCTTT. This sequence encodes CASGDWNTEAFF.